Shown below are 10 T cell receptor beta chains from a single sample sequenced in a study of T cell responses to AZD1222 COVID-19 vaccine. The protocol was immunoSEQ multiplex PCR, while the TCRdb copy is restricted to in-frame clones and leaves out a portion. The sample yields about 120,000 clones, approximately 89% seen once. Sequencing used peripheral blood, obtained on day 0 of AZD1222 vaccination. The receptors shown here come from an adult in good health.

The J gene is TRBJ1-1, the V gene TRBV5-6; D ambiguous. The CDR3 sequence is 12 residues long. Germline assignment: CDR1 SGHDT and CDR2 YYEEEE. V was trimmed by 3 bases and J by 1 base, leaving 4 bases between them. This chain's CDR3 is CASSWGNTEAFF. The CDR3 DNA reads TGTGCCAGCAGCTGGGGGAACACTGAAGCTTTCTTT.

The V and J genes are TRBV7-9 and TRBJ1-1; maybe TRBD1 (6 bases). Germline V gene sequence: CDR1 SEHNR, CDR2 FQNEAQ (reference sequence). The CDR3 totals 14 residues. V dropped 4 bases and J dropped 5 bases, with 14 bases sitting between them. This CDR3 is CASSSTGSRTEAFF. CDR3 in DNA: TGTGCCAGCAGCTCCACAGGGAGTCGAACTGAAGCTTTCTTT. Supplemented by reference TRBV7-9 and TRBJ1-1, the full variable domain reads DTGVSQNPRHKITKRGQNVTFRCDPISEHNRLYWYRQTLGQGPEFLTYFQNEAQLEKSRLLSDRFSAERPKGSFSTLEIQRTEQGDSAMYLCASSSTGSRTEAFFGQGTRLTVV.

The chain joins TRBV18 to TRBJ2-5; 7 nucleotides line up with TRBD1. Losses at the gene ends were 4 bases for V and 4 bases for J; bases not matched to a gene: 6. In germline, CDR1 is KGHSH, CDR2 LQKENI. This CDR3 spans 14 amino acids. The CDR3: CASSRTGVGETQYF. In nucleotides, the CDR3 is TGTGCCAGCTCACGTACAGGGGTCGGAGAGACCCAGTACTTC.

The chain recombines TRBV19 with TRBJ1-3; tentatively, D is TRBD1 (6 bases). This CDR3 spans 16 amino acids. Germline V CDR1 and CDR2: LNHDA, SQIVND (reference sequence). V was shortened by 4 bases and J by 0 bases, with 13 bases between the two germline ends. The CDR3 DNA sequence: TGTGCCAGTAGTACCCTGGGGACAAACTCTGGAAACACCATATATTTT. Translated, it gives CASSTLGTNSGNTIYF. The entire variable domain, with the rest obtained from reference TRBV19 and TRBJ1-3, is as follows: DGGITQSPKYLFRKEGQNVTLSCEQNLNHDAMYWYRQDPGQGLRLIYYSQIVNDFQKGDIAEGYSVSREKKESFPLTVTSAQKNPTAFYLCASSTLGTNSGNTIYFGEGSWLTVV.

J is TRBJ1-4 and V is TRBV2, with 8 bases aligning to TRBD1. The CDR3 totals 14 residues. V dropped 2 bases and J dropped 8; count of bases not matched to a gene: 4. Germline CDR1 is SNHLY and CDR2 is FYNNEI. The CDR3 region has the DNA TGTGCCAGCAGTGAACCAGGGGGCGAGGAAAAACTGTTTTTT. It translates to CASSEPGGEEKLFF.

The chain carries TRBV4-2 and TRBJ2-1; no reliable D call. The CDR3 loop spans 17 amino acids. Germline values: CDR1 LGHNA, CDR2 YNFKEQ. Trimming removed 0 bases at V and 0 bases at J, with 12 bases between. The CDR3 bases are TGTGCCAGCAGCCAAGATCCGGCGGATAGCTCCTACAATGAGCAGTTCTTC. Its translation is CASSQDPADSSYNEQFF.

The chain links TRBV18 to TRBJ1-5; unclear D gene. Looked up from germline, CDR1 is KGHSH and CDR2 is LQKENI. V lost 3 bases and J lost 3, with 15 bases in between. This CDR3 region has 16 residues. CDR3 in amino acids: CASSPPGGDLNQPQHF. CDR3 nucleotides: TGTGCCAGCTCACCCCCCGGAGGTGACCTCAATCAGCCCCAGCATTTT.

The chain couples TRBV6-6 to TRBJ2-3; TRBD2 matches at 10 bases. The CDR3 has 14 amino acids. J lost 3 bases, V lost 9 bases, and 6 bases had no gene match. Per the germline V gene, CDR1 is MNHNY and CDR2 is SVGAGI (reference sequence). The CDR3 nucleotides are TGTGCCAGTAAGCGGGGGGGCGGGACAGATACGCAGTATTTT. The encoded protein is CASKRGGGTDTQYF.

V usage is TRBV6-5 and J usage is TRBJ2-3, with no clear D. Trimming cost V 2 bases and J 5 bases, with 5 bases left between them. This CDR3 is 12 amino acids long. Germline CDR1 reads MNHEY; CDR2 reads SVGAGI. The CDR3 loop reads CASSYPEDTQYF. CDR3 nucleotide sequence: TGTGCCAGCAGTTACCCCGAAGATACGCAGTATTTT.

This clone was observed once. This chain links TRBV19 with TRBJ1-6; D not certain. V was shortened by 8 bases and J by 0 bases, with 5 bases between the two germline ends. CDR3 length: 13 residues. Germline CDR1 LNHDA, CDR2 SQIVND (reference sequence). CDR3 sequence (DNA): TGTGCCAGTCAGAGCTCCTATAATTCACCCCTCCACTTT. Amino acids: CASQSSYNSPLHF.